This T cell receptor beta chain was identified during a study of blood T cells in healthy people across ages. This clonotype turned up a few times. Its target is not known. Points from the study as a whole: In long-lived donors, naive CD4+ cell counts and diversity exceeded those of aged donors.

A second 7 to 11 cycle PCR used barcoded and J-beta primers. MiXCR was run by TCRdb on the 5' RACE reads, yielding one entry per CDR3 protein. The table includes fewer than 950,000 distinct CDR3 sequences, roughly 50% detected once. The receptor's source is an elderly man in good health. Sequenced material: blood.

In DNA form, the CDR3 reads TGTGCCACCAGTTCCCCCAGGGGGTACCAAGAGACCCAGTACTTC. Translated, it gives CATSSPRGYQETQYF. The chain couples TRBV24-1 to TRBJ2-5, with 7 positions matching TRBD1. CDR3 length equals 15 residues. Germline-derived CDR1 and CDR2 are KGHDR and SFDVKD. The ends lost 6 bases at V and 0 bases at J; junction bases unmatched: 6.